The 20 T cell receptor beta chains in this list originate from one sample, sequenced in a study of T cell changes during pregnancy in multiple sclerosis. TCRdb's table, derived via immunoSEQ multiplex PCR, lists solely in-frame clones and lacks some. The sample lists over 30,000 clones, roughly 85% occurring once. The sample here was CD4+ T cells from peripheral blood mononuclear cells, taken before pregnancy. These receptors all come from a female donor with multiple sclerosis, enrolled in a pregnancy study.

The CDR3 bases are TGTGCCAGCTCACCAGGTAGTGAGACCCAGTACTTC. Protein product: CASSPGSETQYF. This chain joins TRBV18 and TRBJ2-5; D gene ambiguous. Germline values: CDR1 KGHSH, CDR2 LQKENI. V dropped 2 bases and J dropped 5 bases, with 6 bases sitting between them. This CDR3 has 12 residues. Drawing the rest from reference TRBV18 and TRBJ2-5, the complete variable domain is NAGVMQNPRHLVRRRGQEARLRCSPMKGHSHVYWYRQLPEEGLKFMVYLQKENIIDESGMPKERFSAEFPKEGPSILRIQQVVRGDSAAYFCASSPGSETQYFGPGTRLLVL.

This chain links TRBV30 with TRBJ2-7, with 11 positions matching TRBD2. CDR3 size: 15 residues. The junction had 6 bases not matched to a gene; V was cut back by 1 base and J by 4 bases. Germline CDR1 GTSNPN, CDR2 SVGIG (reference sequence). The chain's CDR3 is CAWSGASGRQYEQYF. In DNA, the CDR3 is TGTGCCTGGAGTGGGGCTAGCGGGAGGCAGTACGAGCAGTACTTC.

The genes are TRBV10-2 and TRBJ2-1, with a weak D call TRBD2 (6 bases). This CDR3 region has 16 residues. The ends were cut back, 6 bases at V and 1 base at J, with 16 bases in the middle. Germline lookup yields CDR1 WSHSY and CDR2 SAAADI. The CDR3 DNA reads TGCGCCAGCAGCGGGAGTGGGACCCAATCCTACAATGAGCAGTTCTTC. Its protein is CASSGSGTQSYNEQFF.

The chain carries TRBV4-1 and TRBJ2-5; 10 bases line up with TRBD2. J was trimmed by 5 bases and V by 1 base; bases with no gene match: 7. The CDR3 is made up of 16 amino acids. CDR1 is MGHRA and CDR2 is YSYEKL in the germline V gene. The CDR3 reads CASSQGLAGVGETQYF. In DNA form, the CDR3 reads TGCGCCAGCAGCCAAGGTCTAGCGGGAGTCGGGGAGACCCAGTACTTC.

The CDR3 nucleotides read TGTGCCAGTAGTGCCGGACTAGCGGGACTTCAGTATTTT. Translation: CASSAGLAGLQYF. This sequence joins TRBV19 and TRBJ2-3, with TRBD2 matching over 12 bases. V shed 5 bases, J shed 12 bases, and the junction held 6 bases outside the gene matches. From germline, CDR1 is LNHDA and CDR2 SQIVND (reference sequence). The CDR3 length is 13 residues.

This clone was counted a single time. The CDR3 protein is CASSQEKKGQYEQYF. DNA of the CDR3: TGTGCCAGCAGCCAAGAAAAGAAGGGACAATACGAGCAGTACTTC. The chain carries TRBV14 and TRBJ2-7, with a tentative D call TRBD1 (6 bases). The CDR3 has 15 residues. V was shortened by 0 bases and J by 4 bases, with 13 bases between the two germline ends. Germline values: CDR1 SGHDN, CDR2 FVKESK.

This rearrangement joins TRBV10-3 to TRBJ2-5; unclear D gene. Germline values: CDR1 ENHRY, CDR2 SYGVKD. The CDR3 has 12 residues. The V end lost 2 bases, the J end lost 1 base, and 2 bases lay between the germline ends. This chain's CDR3 is CAISELQETQYF. CDR3 nucleotides: TGTGCCATCAGTGAGCTCCAAGAGACCCAGTACTTC.

By sample fraction, this clone is medium-sized. The V gene is TRBV30, the J gene TRBJ1-2; 9 bases are shared with TRBD1. Losses at the gene ends were 5 bases for V and 3 bases for J; bases not matched to a gene: 13. Germline V CDR1 and CDR2: GTSNPN, SVGIG (reference sequence). The CDR3 covers 16 residues. Here the CDR3 DNA reads TGTGCCTGGTACCGGGACAGGGCATTCGGTGACTATGGCTACACCTTC. Protein product: CAWYRDRAFGDYGYTF.

The J gene is TRBJ1-5, the V gene TRBV14; tentatively, D is TRBD1 (5 bases). V was trimmed by 5 bases and J by 2 bases, leaving 7 bases between them. The CDR3 has 13 residues. Germline CDR1 and CDR2: SGHDN and FVKESK. CDR3 sequence: CASSRGRNQPQHF. DNA of the CDR3: TGTGCCAGCAGCAGGGGTCGCAATCAGCCCCAGCATTTT.

The rearrangement uses TRBV28 and TRBJ2-5; 8 bases line up with TRBD2. This CDR3 has 13 amino acids. Germline V CDR1 and CDR2: MDHEN, SYDVKM. Trimming cost V 6 bases and J 5 bases; bases outside gene matches: 5. The CDR3 DNA is TGTGCCAGCAGATCCGGGACTAGGGAGACCCAGTACTTC. This codes for CASRSGTRETQYF.

The chain employs TRBV6-1 and TRBJ1-1; D gene ambiguous. This CDR3 spans 14 amino acids. Trimming removed 6 bases from V and 5 bases from J, with 16 bases in between. Germline CDR1 is MNHNS and CDR2 is SASEGT. In nucleotides, the CDR3 is TGTGCCAGCAGCCCTGGGTGGGGAGTAACTGAAGCTTTCTTT. Translation: CASSPGWGVTEAFF.

The rearrangement uses TRBV30 and TRBJ2-5; 11 nucleotides match TRBD2. Trimming removed 4 bases from V and 5 bases from J; junction bases left unmatched: 9. The CDR3 is made up of 15 amino acids. Germline V gives CDR1 GTSNPN, CDR2 SVGIG (reference sequence). The CDR3 nucleotides are TGTGCCTGGACAGGGAGGGGACTAGCGGTGGAGACCCAGTACTTC. The encoded protein is CAWTGRGLAVETQYF.

This clone has only a few counts. The rearrangement joins TRBV14 to TRBJ2-6, with TRBD1 matching 9 bases. V shed 4 bases and J 2 bases; nucleotides not matched to a gene: 6. CDR1 and CDR2 from the germline V gene are SGHDN and FVKESK. The CDR3 extends over 17 amino acids. CDR3 coding DNA: TGTGCCAGCAGCCCGGACAGGGGAACAACTGGGGCCAACGTCCTGACTTTC. Its protein product is CASSPDRGTTGANVLTF.

The chain couples TRBV7-2 to TRBJ2-7; D gene uncertain. Trimming stripped 8 bases from V and 4 bases from J, with 18 bases between. CDR1 SGHTA and CDR2 FQGNSA come from the germline V gene. CDR3 length: 14 residues. CDR3 loop: CASLPEQNAYEQYF. The CDR3 DNA reads as TGTGCCAGCCTACCGGAGCAGAACGCGTACGAGCAGTACTTC.

The CDR3 nucleotides read TGTGCCAGCAGGGGACAGGCGACGAACACCGGGGAGCTGTTTTTT. It codes for CASRGQATNTGELFF. This chain connects TRBV19 to TRBJ2-2; 8 bases align to TRBD1. Germline values: CDR1 LNHDA, CDR2 SQIVND (reference sequence). The junction had 6 bases not matched to a gene; V was cut back by 9 bases and J by 0 bases. The CDR3 covers 15 residues.

This clone showed up just once. DNA of the CDR3: TGCGCCAGCAGTCCCGGGACTAGCGTTTACAATGAGCAGTTCTTC. As protein: CASSPGTSVYNEQFF. The rearrangement links TRBV5-1 to TRBJ2-1, with 10 nucleotides matching TRBD2. CDR3 size: 15 residues. Germline CDR1 and CDR2: SGHRS and YFSETQ. The V and J ends lost 5 bases and 4 bases, in that order; junction bases with no gene match: 6.

The chain recombines TRBV10-3 with TRBJ2-5; TRBD2 agrees at 7 bases. The CDR3 is 13 residues long. V was clipped by 10 bases and J by 1 base; unmatched bases: 6. Looked up from germline, CDR1 is ENHRY and CDR2 is SYGVKD. Here the CDR3 reads CANQRELQETQYF. The CDR3 coding sequence is TGTGCCAACCAGCGGGAACTCCAAGAGACCCAGTACTTC.

V usage is TRBV5-1 and J usage is TRBJ2-7, with a possible D match to TRBD2 (5 bases). CDR1 is SGHRS and CDR2 is YFSETQ in the germline V gene. CDR3 length: 15 amino acids. Trimming pared 5 bases from V and 2 bases from J, leaving 17 bases between. The CDR3 bases are TGCGCCAGCAGATTAGCGAGCGTTGGGACCTACGAGCAGTACTTC. Protein sequence: CASRLASVGTYEQYF.

The rearrangement uses TRBV19 and TRBJ2-4, with D perhaps TRBD1 (7 bases). Germline CDR1 and CDR2: LNHDA and SQIVND (reference sequence). With 2 bases removed from V and 7 bases from J, the gap between germline ends came to 15 bases. This CDR3 is built from 15 residues. Written as DNA, the CDR3 is TGTGCCAGTAGTATACAGCCCAGGGGGGCTAACATTCAGTACTTC. It is translated as CASSIQPRGANIQYF.

CDR3: CASNRDGLGPQHF. The DNA for the CDR3 is TGTGCCAGCAATCGGGACGGACTAGGGCCCCAGCATTTT. This sequence joins TRBV6-1 and TRBJ1-5; tentative D call: TRBD1 (5 bases). The CDR3 length is 13 residues. The germline V gene has CDR1 MNHNS and CDR2 SASEGT. V was shortened by 7 bases and J by 9 bases, with 16 bases between the two germline ends.